This T cell receptor beta chain is drawn from a study of shared T cell receptors in the human thymus. This table comes from immunoSEQ multiplex PCR, and its TCRdb copy is limited to in-frame clones, with some not included. The table shows some 700,000 clones, with 88% occurring only once. There are 17 residues in the CDR3. Germline V gene data show CDR1 as SGHAT and CDR2 as FQNNGV. V lost 2 bases, J lost 4 bases, and 20 bases lay in between. In addition, the sample was reused for a study of human thymus T cells.

The receptor was derived from a boy younger than two with a congenital heart defect. The V and J genes are TRBV11-2 and TRBJ1-2, with D tentatively TRBD1 (6 bases). Sequencing input: thymocytes. The CDR3: CASSLWAARGMRYGYTF. In nucleotides, the CDR3 is TGTGCCAGCAGCTTATGGGCCGCTAGGGGGATGCGCTATGGCTACACCTTC.